The present entry profiles one T cell receptor (beta chain) with its context. This clonotype was detected only a few times. Its antigen remains unidentified. A junction end diverges from the germline sequence, so it may reflect a read error. The library was prepared using 5' RACE. Instrument used: Illumina HiSeq 2500. A second PCR of about 7 to 12 cycles was run with a J-beta primer mix and a sample-barcoded 5' primer. Each TCR beta cDNA molecule received a unique molecular identifier from a template-switch 5' adaptor carrying 12 random nucleotides. Each sample yielded at least 2.5 million CDR3-containing paired-end reads. First-strand cDNA was synthesized from all RNA with the Mint cDNA synthesis kit, primed by a TRBC-specific oligonucleotide. All cDNA was treated with uracil-DNA glycosylase and then went through a first 18-cycle PCR with the universal primers M1SS and BC2_uni_R. Under the source paper's analysis protocol: Each sample was normalized by randomly selecting 1 million high-quality reads, each carrying a distinct molecular identifier. Reads sharing molecular identifiers were discarded rather than binned into consensus sequences. MiTCR, with a Q25 quality threshold and the strictest error-elimination algorithm, was used for CDR3 identification, clonotype clustering and error correction. A nonparametric unseen species model with Euler transformation was used to estimate a lower bound on total TCR beta diversity. TCRdb reprocessing: public reads trimmed at Q25 with fastp, clones called with MiXCR, in-frame beta chains kept. Every CDR3 protein is listed once, alongside the most common genes and DNA of its rows. TCRdb, rather than the study authors, made the V and J calls. The sample profile shows just under 750,000 distinct CDR3 sequences; approximately 21% of them were found once. 22% of the sample is held by the ten biggest clonotypes.

The data belong to a study of blood T cells in healthy people across ages (dated by TCRdb to about 2015). Some background on the complete study: Template switching captured roughly one uniquely barcoded TCR beta cDNA molecule per two T cells in model experiments. Donors were grouped into four age groups: young (average approximately 15 years), middle-aged (over 35), aged (around 56) and long-lived (around 82). To avoid experimental bias, donors of different ages were randomly spread across the sequencing lanes. Using the same blood draw, the study looked at two additional independent replicas of 1 million unique cDNA reads for two donors, one aged 18 to 30 and the other aged 80 or older. Using deep sequencing normalized with unique cDNA molecular identifiers, the study measured how TCR beta repertoire diversity changes with age.

The CDR3 runs 12 amino acids, cysteine and phenylalanine included. Just the 36-base CDR3 DNA is kept, in frame starting at base 1. CDR1 and CDR2 (KGHDR, SFDVKD) derive from the germline V gene. Results the study describes overall, beyond this receptor: Compared with the aged group, more naive CD4+ T cells, fewer expanded clones and increased TCR diversity were shown by the long-lived group, suggesting age selection. Because the CMV infection status of the donors was unknown, age-related changes in expanded clonotypes may potentially have been confounded. Estimates of total diversity based on one million sequenced T cells were regarded as lower bounds and as underestimates. As age increased, observed TCR beta diversity per million T cells dropped in a roughly linear way, and a significant reduction was already evident by age 40. Observed TCR beta diversity correlated strongly with the percentage of naive T cells measured by flow cytometry. Bulk unsorted PBMC profiling prevented conclusive comparison of naive and antigen-experienced compartments.

The donors were roughly 40 Caucasian individuals from Russia, aged roughly 6 to 95 years, who were systemically healthy. Each donor gave approximately 9.3 milliliters of peripheral blood, collected into EDTA-treated Vacutainer tubes. Ficoll-Paque density-gradient centrifugation was used to isolate PBMCs, with at least 7 million per sample. Trizol reagent was used to extract total RNA from PBMCs, with at least 6 micrograms per sample. Naive CD45RAhigh/CD27high T cell percentages were measured by flow cytometry on a PBMC aliquot from every donor. Sequencing was carried out using blood. The clonotype was recovered from a man aged 65 to 79 in good health. The V and J genes are TRBV24-1 and TRBJ1-5; confidence is insufficient to name the D gene. The CDR3 has the sequence CATSDRHQPQHF. Read as DNA, the sequence is TGTGCCACCAGTGACCGGCATCAACCCCAGCATTTT.